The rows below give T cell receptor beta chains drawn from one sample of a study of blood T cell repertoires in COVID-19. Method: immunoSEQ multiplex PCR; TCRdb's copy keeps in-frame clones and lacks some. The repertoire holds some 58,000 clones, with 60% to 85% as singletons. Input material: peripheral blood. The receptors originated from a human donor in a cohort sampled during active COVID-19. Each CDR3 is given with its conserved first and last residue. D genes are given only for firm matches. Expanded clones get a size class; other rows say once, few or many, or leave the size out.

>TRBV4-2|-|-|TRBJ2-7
TGTGCCAGCAGCCAACCGGCCCAGGGGTCCTACGAGCAGTACTTC
CASSQPAQGSYEQYF
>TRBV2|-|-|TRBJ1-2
TGTGCCAGCAGTGAGGCCGGGTGGGGGGGTGGCTACACCTTC
CASSEAGWGGGYTF
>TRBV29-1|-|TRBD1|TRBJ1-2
TGCAGCGTTGAGCCGGCAGGGGGCTCTGGCTACACCTTC
CSVEPAGGSGYTF
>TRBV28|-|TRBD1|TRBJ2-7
TGTGCCAGCAGTCAGGGACAGGGTAGCGGGGAGCAGTACTTC
CASSQGQGSGEQYF
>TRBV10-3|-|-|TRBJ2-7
TGTGCCATCAGGGACAGCTACGAGCAGTACTTC
CAIRDSYEQYF
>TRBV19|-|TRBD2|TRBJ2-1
TGTGCCAGCACCCCCGGGGGGAGGAATGAGCAGTTCTTC
CASTPGGRNEQFF
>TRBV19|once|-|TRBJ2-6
TGTGCCACCGGCCCGTGGGAGCTCGGGGCCAACGTCCTGACTTTC
CATGPWELGANVLTF
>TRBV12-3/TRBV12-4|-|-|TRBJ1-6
TGTGCCAGCAGTTTGGACAGTAATTCACCCCTCCACTTT
CASSLDSNSPLHF
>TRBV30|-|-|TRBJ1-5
TGTGCCTGGAGTGTACTGGCAGGGGATCAGCCCCAGCATTTT
CAWSVLAGDQPQHF
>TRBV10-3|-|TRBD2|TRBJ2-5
TGTGCCATCAGCGGGGGGCAAGAGACCCAGTACTTC
CAISGGQETQYF
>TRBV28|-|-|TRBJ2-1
TGTGCCAGCACCCCGGAGGGGAACTACAATGAGCAGTTCTTC
CASTPEGNYNEQFF
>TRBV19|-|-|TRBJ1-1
TGTGCCAGTAATCCGGGATTAAACACTGAAGCTTTCTTT
CASNPGLNTEAFF
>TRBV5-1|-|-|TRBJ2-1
TGCGCCAGCAGCCGCGGACAGAGTCTATACAATGAGCAGTTCTTC
CASSRGQSLYNEQFF
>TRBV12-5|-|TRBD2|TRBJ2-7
TGTGCTAGTGGTTTTGAGGGGACTAGCGGGACCTCTCCCTACGAGCAGTACTTC
CASGFEGTSGTSPYEQYF
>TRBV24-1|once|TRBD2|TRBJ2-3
TGTGCCACCAGTGATTTCGGTAGCGGGGGGACAGATACGCAGTATTTT
CATSDFGSGGTDTQYF
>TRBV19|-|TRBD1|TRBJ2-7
TGTGCCAGTAGTGTGTCCGGGACAGGGTCCTACGAGCAGTACTTC
CASSVSGTGSYEQYF
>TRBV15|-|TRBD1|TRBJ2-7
TGTGCCACCAGCAGAGGAGGGACAGGGGGCTACGAGCAGTACTTC
CATSRGGTGGYEQYF
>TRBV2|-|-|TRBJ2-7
TGTGCCAGCAGCTCCGCTGGCCCCTACGAGCAGTACTTC
CASSSAGPYEQYF
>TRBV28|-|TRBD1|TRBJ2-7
TGTGCCAGCAGGTACAGGGGGCGAAACGAGCAGTACTTC
CASRYRGRNEQYF
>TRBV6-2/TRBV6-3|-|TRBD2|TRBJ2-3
TGTGCCAGCAGCCTCGGACTAGCGGGGGGGAGCACAGATACGCAGTATTTT
CASSLGLAGGSTDTQYF
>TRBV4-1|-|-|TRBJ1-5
TGCGCCAGCAGCCAAGATCGTTTTCAGCCCCAGCATTTT
CASSQDRFQPQHF
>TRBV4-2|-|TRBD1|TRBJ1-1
TGTGCCAGCAGCCAATATCAGGGGGGCAACACTGAAGCTTTCTTT
CASSQYQGGNTEAFF
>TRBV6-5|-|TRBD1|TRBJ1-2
TGTGCCAGCAGACTCGACAGGGGGATAGGAGGAGGCTACACCTTC
CASRLDRGIGGGYTF
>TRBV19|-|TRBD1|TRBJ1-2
TGTGCCAGTAAAACACAGGGGGGGGACTATGGCTACACCTTC
CASKTQGGDYGYTF
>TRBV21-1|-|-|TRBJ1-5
TGTGCCAGCAGCTTCCCAGGGGAGAATCAGCCCCAGCATTTT
CASSFPGENQPQHF
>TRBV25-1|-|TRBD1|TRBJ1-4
TGTGCCAGCAGTGGGGTTCCTGGGACAGCCCAAGAAAAACTGTTTTTT
CASSGVPGTAQEKLFF
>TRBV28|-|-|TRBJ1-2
TGTGCCAGCAGTTCCGGACAGTTCAGCTATGGCTACACCTTC
CASSSGQFSYGYTF
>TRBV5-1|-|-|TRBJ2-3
TGCGCCAGCAGCCCAGGCAGATCCACAGATACGCAGTATTTT
CASSPGRSTDTQYF
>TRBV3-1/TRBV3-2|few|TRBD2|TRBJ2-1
TGTGCCAGCAGCCGGACTAGCGGACACAATGAGCAGTTCTTC
CASSRTSGHNEQFF
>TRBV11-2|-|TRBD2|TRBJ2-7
TGTGCCAGCAGCGTCACTAGCGGGAGAAGGGGGGAGCAGTACTTC
CASSVTSGRRGEQYF
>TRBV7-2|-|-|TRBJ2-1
TGTGCCAGCAGGCCCGGGGGCTCCTACAATGAGCAGTTCTTC
CASRPGGSYNEQFF
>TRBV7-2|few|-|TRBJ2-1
TGTGCCAGCAGCTTAGTAGGACAGTTCTCCTACAATGAGCAGTTCTTC
CASSLVGQFSYNEQFF
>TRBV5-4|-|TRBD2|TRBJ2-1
TGTGCCAGCAGCCTCGCGTTAGGTCTAGCGGGCAATGAGCAGTTCTTC
CASSLALGLAGNEQFF
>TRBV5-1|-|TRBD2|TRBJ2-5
TGCGCCAGCAGCACCGTAGCGGGAGAGGGAGAGACCCAGTACTTC
CASSTVAGEGETQYF
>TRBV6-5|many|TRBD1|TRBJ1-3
TGTGCCAGCAGGGGCCGGGACAGGCGGCGCAACACCATATATTTT
CASRGRDRRRNTIYF
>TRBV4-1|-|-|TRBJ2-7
TGCGCCAGCAGCCAAGGTACAGGGCCCTACGAGCAGTACTTC
CASSQGTGPYEQYF
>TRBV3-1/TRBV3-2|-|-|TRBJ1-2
TGTGCCAGCAGCCAAGTAGGGGATCGCGGCTACACCTTC
CASSQVGDRGYTF
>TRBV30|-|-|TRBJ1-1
TGTGCCTGGAGTGTACGAGGGGGAACTGAAGCTTTCTTT
CAWSVRGGTEAFF
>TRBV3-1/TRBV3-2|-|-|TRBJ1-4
TGTGCCAGCAGCATGGGGAGAGAAAAACTGTTTTTT
CASSMGREKLFF
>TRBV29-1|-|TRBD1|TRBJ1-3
TGCAGCGTGAGTGAGACAGGGAGGGGAAACACCATATATTTT
CSVSETGRGNTIYF
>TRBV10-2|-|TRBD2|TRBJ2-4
TGCGCCAGCAGTGACCATAGCGGGGATGCCAAAAACATTCAGTACTTC
CASSDHSGDAKNIQYF
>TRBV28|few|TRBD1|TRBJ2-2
TGTGCCAGCAGTCCCGTAAGCCCCCCGACAGGGCCGGACACCGGGGAGCTGTTTTTT
CASSPVSPPTGPDTGELFF